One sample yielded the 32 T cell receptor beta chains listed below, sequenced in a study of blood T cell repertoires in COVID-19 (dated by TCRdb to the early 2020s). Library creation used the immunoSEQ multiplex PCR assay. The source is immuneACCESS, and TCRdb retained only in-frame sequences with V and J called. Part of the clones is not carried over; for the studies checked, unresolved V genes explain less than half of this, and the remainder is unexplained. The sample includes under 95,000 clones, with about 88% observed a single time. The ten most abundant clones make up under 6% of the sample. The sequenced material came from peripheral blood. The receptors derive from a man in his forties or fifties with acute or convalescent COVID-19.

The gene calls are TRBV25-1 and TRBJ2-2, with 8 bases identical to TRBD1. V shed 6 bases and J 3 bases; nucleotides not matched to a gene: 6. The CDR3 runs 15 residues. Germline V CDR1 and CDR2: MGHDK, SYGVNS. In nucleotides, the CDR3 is TGTGCCAGCAGCCCCGACAGGGGATACACCGGGGAGCTGTTTTTT. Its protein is CASSPDRGYTGELFF.

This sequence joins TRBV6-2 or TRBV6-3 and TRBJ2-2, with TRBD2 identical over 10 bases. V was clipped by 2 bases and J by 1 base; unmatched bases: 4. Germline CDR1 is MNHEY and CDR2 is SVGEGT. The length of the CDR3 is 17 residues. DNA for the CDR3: TGTGCCAGCAGTTACAGGCTAGCGGGAGTGAACACCGGGGAGCTGTTTTTT. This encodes CASSYRLAGVNTGELFF.

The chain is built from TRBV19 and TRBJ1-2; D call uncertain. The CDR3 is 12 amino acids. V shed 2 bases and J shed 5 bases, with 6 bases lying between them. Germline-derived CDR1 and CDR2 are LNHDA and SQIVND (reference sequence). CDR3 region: CASSIREYGYTF. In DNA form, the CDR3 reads TGTGCCAGTAGTATACGAGAGTATGGCTACACCTTC.

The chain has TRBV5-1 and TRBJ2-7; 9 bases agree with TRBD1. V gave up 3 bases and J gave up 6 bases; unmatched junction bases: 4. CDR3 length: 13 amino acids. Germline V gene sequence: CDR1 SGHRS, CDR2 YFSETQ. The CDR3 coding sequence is TGCGCCAGCAGCTCGGGACAGGGTGGCGAGCAGTACTTC. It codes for CASSSGQGGEQYF.

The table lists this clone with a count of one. The CDR3 spells CASSLKQGLLDEQYF. CDR3 nucleotide sequence: TGTGCCAGCAGTCTAAAACAGGGATTATTGGATGAGCAGTACTTC. The chain joins TRBV27 to TRBJ2-7; maybe TRBD1 (6 bases). The germline V gene has CDR1 MNHEY and CDR2 SMNVEV (reference sequence). V lost 5 bases to trimming and J lost 7 bases, with 21 bases between them. The CDR3 extends over 15 amino acids.

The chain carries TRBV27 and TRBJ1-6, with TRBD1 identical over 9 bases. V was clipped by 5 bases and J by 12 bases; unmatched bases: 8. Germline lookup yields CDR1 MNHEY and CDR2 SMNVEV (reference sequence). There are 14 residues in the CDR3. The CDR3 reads CASSLPGQGIPLHF. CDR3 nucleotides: TGTGCCAGCAGTCTGCCGGGACAGGGAATACCCCTCCACTTT.

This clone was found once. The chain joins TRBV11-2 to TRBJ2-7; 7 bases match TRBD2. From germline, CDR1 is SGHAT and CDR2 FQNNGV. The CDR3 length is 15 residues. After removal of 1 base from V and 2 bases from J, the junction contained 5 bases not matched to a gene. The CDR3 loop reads CASSLGGGSPYEQYF. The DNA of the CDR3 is TGTGCCAGCAGCTTAGGGGGAGGGAGTCCCTACGAGCAGTACTTC.

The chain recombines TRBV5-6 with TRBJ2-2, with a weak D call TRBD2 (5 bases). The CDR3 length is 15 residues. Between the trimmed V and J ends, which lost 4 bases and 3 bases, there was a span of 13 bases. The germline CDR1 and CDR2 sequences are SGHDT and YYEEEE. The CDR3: CASSHSADYTGELFF. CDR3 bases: TGTGCCAGCAGCCATTCTGCGGACTACACCGGGGAGCTGTTTTTT. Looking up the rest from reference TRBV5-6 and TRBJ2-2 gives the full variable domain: DAGVTQSPTHLIKTRGQQVTLRCSPKSGHDTVSWYQQALGQGPQFIFQYYEEEERQRGNFPDRFSGHQFPNYSSELNVNALLLGDSALYLCASSHSADYTGELFFGEGSRLTVL.

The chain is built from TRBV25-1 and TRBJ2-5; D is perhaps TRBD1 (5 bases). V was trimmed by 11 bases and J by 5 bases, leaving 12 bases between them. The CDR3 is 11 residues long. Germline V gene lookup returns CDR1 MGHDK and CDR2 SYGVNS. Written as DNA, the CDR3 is TGTGCCTGCCAGACAGCGGAGACCCAGTACTTC. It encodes CACQTAETQYF.

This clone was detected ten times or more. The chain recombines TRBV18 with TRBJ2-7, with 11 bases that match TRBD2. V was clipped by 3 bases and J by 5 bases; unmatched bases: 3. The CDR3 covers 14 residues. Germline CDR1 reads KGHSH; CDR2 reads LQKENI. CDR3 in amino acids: CASSPTSGSHEQYF. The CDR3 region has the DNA TGTGCCAGCTCACCTACTAGCGGGAGCCACGAGCAGTACTTC.

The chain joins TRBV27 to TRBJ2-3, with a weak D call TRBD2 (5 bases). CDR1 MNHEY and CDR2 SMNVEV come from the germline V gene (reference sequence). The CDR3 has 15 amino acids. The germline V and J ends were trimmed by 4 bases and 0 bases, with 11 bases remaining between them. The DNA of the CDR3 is TGTGCCAGCAGTTCTAGCCTCACTAGCACAGATACGCAGTATTTT. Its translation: CASSSSLTSTDTQYF.

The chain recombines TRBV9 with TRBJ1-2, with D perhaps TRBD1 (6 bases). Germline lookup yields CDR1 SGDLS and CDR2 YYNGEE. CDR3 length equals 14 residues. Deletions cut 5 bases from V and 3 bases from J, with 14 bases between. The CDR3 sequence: CASSAQGGDYGYTF. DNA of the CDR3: TGTGCCAGCAGTGCCCAAGGGGGAGACTATGGCTACACCTTC.

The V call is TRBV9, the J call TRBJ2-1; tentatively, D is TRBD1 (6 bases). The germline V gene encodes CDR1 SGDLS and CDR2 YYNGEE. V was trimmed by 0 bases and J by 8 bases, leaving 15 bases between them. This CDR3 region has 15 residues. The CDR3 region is CASSVGTVLADEQFF. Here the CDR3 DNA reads TGTGCCAGCAGCGTAGGGACAGTCCTAGCCGATGAGCAGTTCTTC. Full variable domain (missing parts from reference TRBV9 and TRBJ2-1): DSGVTQTPKHLITATGQRVTLRCSPRSGDLSVYWYQQSLDQGLQFLIQYYNGEERAKGNILERFSAQQFPDLHSELNLSSLELGDSALYFCASSVGTVLADEQFFGPGTRLTVL.

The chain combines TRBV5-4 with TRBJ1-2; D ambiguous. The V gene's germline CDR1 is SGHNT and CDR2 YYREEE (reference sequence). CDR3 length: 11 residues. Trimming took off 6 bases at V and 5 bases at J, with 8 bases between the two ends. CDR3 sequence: CASTAGYGYTF. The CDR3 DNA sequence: TGTGCCAGCACTGCGGGGTATGGCTACACCTTC. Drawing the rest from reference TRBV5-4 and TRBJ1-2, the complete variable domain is ETGVTQSPTHLIKTRGQQVTLRCSSQSGHNTVSWYQQALGQGPQFIFQYYREEENGRGNFPPRFSGLQFPNYSSELNVNALELDDSALYLCASTAGYGYTFGSGTRLTVV.

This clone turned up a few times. This CDR3 reads CATSRGGMNTEAFF. CDR3 DNA sequence: TGTGCCACCAGCAGAGGCGGTATGAACACTGAAGCTTTCTTT. The J gene is TRBJ1-1, the V gene TRBV15; D gene unclear. Per germline, CDR1 LNHNV and CDR2 YYDKDF (reference sequence). V was cut by 1 base and J by 0 bases, with 6 bases left in between. This CDR3 region has 14 residues.

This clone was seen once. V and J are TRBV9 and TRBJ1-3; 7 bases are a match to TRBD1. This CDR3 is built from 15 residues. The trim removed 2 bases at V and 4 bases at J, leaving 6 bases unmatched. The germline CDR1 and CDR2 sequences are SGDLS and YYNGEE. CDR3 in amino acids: CASSVRGAEGNTIYF. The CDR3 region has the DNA TGTGCCAGCAGCGTCAGGGGGGCGGAGGGAAACACCATATATTTT.

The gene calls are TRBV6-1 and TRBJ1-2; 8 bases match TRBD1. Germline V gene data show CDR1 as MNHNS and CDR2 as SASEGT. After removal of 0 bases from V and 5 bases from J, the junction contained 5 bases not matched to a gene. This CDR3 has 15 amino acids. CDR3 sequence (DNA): TGTGCCAGCAGTGAAGCACAGGGGGGGATATATGGCTACACCTTC. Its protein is CASSEAQGGIYGYTF.

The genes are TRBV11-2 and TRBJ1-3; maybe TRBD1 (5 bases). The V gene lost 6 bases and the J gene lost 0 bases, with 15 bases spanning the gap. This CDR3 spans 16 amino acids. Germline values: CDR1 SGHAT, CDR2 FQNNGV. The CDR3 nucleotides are TGTGCCAGCAGTCGTGGGGCGGAGAGCTCTGGAAACACCATATATTTT. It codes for CASSRGAESSGNTIYF.

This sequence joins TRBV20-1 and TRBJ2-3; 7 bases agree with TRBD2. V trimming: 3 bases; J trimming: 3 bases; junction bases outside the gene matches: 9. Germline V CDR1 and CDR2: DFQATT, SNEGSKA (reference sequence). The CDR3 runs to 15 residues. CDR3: CSASGAGVGTDTQYF. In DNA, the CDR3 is TGCAGTGCTAGTGGGGCGGGAGTTGGGACAGATACGCAGTATTTT.

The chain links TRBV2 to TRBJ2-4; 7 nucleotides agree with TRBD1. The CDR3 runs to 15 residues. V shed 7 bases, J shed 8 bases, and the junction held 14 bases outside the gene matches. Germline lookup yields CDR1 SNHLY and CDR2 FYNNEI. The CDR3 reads CASNLGRGMEDIQYF. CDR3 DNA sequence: TGTGCCAGCAACTTGGGCAGGGGGATGGAGGACATTCAGTACTTC.

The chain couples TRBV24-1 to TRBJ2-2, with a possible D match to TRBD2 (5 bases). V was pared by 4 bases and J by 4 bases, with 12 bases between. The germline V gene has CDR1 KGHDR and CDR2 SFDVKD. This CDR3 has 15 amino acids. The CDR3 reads CATSDRGSGTGELFF. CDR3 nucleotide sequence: TGTGCCACCAGTGACCGGGGATCGGGCACCGGGGAGCTGTTTTTT.

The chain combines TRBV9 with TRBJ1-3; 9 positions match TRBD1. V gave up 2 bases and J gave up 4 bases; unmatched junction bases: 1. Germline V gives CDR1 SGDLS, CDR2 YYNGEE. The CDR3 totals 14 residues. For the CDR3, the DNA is TGTGCCAGCAGCGTCGGGACAGGGGGAAACACCATATATTTT. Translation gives CASSVGTGGNTIYF.

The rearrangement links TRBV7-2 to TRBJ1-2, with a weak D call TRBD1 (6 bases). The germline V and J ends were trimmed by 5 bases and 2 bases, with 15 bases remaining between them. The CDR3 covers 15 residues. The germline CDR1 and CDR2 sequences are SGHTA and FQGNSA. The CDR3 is CASSPGGAGNYGYTF. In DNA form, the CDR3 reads TGTGCCAGCAGCCCGGGGGGGGCTGGGAACTATGGCTACACCTTC.

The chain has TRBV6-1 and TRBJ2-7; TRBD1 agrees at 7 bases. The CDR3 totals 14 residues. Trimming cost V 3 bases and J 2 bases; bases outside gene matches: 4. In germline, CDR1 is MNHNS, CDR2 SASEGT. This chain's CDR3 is CASSDNRGPYEQYF. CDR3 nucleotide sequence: TGTGCCAGCAGTGACAACAGGGGCCCCTACGAGCAGTACTTC.

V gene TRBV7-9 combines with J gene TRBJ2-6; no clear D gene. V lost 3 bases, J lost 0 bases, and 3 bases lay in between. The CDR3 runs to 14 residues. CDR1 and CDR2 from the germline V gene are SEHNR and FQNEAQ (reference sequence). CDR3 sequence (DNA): TGTGCCAGCAGCTTCGTCTCTGGGGCCAACGTCCTGACTTTC. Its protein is CASSFVSGANVLTF. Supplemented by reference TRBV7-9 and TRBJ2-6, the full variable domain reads DTGVSQNPRHKITKRGQNVTFRCDPISEHNRLYWYRQTLGQGPEFLTYFQNEAQLEKSRLLSDRFSAERPKGSFSTLEIQRTEQGDSAMYLCASSFVSGANVLTFGAGSRLTVL.

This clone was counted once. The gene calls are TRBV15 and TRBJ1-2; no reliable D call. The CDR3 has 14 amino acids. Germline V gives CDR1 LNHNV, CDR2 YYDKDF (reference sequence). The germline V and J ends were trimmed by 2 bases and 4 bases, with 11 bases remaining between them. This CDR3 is CATSRQTALYGYTF. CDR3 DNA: TGTGCCACCAGCAGACAGACTGCCCTCTATGGCTACACCTTC.

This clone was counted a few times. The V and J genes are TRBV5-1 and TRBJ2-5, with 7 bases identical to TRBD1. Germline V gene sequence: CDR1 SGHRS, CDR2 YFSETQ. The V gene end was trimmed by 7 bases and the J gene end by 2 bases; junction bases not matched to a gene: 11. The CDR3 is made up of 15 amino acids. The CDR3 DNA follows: TGCGCCAGCCGGAAAAATACAGGGGAACAAGAGACCCAGTACTTC. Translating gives CASRKNTGEQETQYF.

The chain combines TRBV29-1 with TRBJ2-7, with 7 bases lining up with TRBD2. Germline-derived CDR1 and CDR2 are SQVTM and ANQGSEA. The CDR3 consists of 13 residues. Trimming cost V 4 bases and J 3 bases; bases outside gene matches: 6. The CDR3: CSVGGEGDYEQYF. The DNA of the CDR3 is TGCAGCGTTGGGGGGGAGGGCGACTACGAGCAGTACTTC.

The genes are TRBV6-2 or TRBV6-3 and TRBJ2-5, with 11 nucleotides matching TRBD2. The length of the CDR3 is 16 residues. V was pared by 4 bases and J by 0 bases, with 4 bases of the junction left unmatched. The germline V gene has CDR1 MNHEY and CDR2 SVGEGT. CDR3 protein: CASSLGTSGYQETQYF. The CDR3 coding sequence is TGTGCCAGCAGTTTGGGGACTAGCGGTTACCAAGAGACCCAGTACTTC.

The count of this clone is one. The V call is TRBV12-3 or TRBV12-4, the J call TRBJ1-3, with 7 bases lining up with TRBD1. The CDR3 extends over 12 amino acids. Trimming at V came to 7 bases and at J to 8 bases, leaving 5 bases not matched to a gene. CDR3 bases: TGTGCCAGCATTGGAGGGGGCCACACCATATATTTT. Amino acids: CASIGGGHTIYF.

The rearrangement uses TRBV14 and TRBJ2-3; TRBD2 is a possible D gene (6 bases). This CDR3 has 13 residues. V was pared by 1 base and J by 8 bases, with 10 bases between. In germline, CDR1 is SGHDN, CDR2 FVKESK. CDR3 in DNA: TGTGCCAGCAGCCAAGGTGGGGGAGGTACGCAGTATTTT. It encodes CASSQGGGGTQYF.

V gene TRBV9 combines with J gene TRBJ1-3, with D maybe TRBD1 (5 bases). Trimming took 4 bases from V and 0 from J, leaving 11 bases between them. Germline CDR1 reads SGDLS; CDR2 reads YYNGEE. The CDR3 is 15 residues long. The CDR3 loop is CASSPGHHSGNTIYF. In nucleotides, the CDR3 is TGTGCCAGCAGCCCTGGACACCACTCTGGAAACACCATATATTTT. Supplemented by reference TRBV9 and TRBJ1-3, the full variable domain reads DSGVTQTPKHLITATGQRVTLRCSPRSGDLSVYWYQQSLDQGLQFLIQYYNGEERAKGNILERFSAQQFPDLHSELNLSSLELGDSALYFCASSPGHHSGNTIYFGEGSWLTVV.